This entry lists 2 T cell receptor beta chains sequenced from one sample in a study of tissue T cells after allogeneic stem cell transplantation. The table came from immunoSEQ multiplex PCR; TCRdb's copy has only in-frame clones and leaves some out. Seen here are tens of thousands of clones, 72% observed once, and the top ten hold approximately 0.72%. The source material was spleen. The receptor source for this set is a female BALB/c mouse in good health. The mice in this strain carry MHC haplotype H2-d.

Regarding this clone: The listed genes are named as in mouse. Incomplete CDR3 DNA: TGTGCCAGCAGTCACTGGGGGGATGAACAGTAC. Translated: CASSHWGDEQY. The full CDR3 is CASSHWGDEQYF. The chain is built from TRBV13-3 and TRBJ2-7, with 9 bases fitting TRBD2. Read sequence stops 1 residue before the CDR3 end, and the germline J gene provides the missing end. V was pared by 4 bases and J by 5 bases, with 1 base of the junction left unmatched. The germline V gene has CDR1 NNHDY and CDR2 SYVADS. The CDR3 loop spans 12 amino acids.

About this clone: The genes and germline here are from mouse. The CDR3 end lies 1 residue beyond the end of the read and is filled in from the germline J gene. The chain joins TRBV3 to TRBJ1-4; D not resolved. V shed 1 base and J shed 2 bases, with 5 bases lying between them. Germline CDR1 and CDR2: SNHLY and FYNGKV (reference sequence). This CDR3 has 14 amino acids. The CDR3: CASSLDSSNERLFF. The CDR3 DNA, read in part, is TGTGCCAGCAGCTTAGACAGCTCCAACGAAAGATTATTT.